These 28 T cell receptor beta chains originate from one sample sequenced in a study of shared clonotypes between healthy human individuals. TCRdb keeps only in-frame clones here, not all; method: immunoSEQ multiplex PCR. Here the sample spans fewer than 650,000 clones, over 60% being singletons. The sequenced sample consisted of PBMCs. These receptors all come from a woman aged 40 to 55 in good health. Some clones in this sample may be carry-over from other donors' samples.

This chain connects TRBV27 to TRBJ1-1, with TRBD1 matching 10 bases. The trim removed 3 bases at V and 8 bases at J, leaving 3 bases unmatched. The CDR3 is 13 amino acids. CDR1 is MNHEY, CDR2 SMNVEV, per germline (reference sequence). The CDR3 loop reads CASSFRTGGEAFF. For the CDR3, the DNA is TGTGCCAGCAGTTTTAGGACAGGGGGGGAAGCTTTCTTT.

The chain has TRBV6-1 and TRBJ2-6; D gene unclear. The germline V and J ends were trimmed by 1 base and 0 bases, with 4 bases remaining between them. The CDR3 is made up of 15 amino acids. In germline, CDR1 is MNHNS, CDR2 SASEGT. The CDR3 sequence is CASSEVYSGANVLTF. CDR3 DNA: TGTGCCAGCAGTGAAGTGTACTCTGGGGCCAACGTCCTGACTTTC.

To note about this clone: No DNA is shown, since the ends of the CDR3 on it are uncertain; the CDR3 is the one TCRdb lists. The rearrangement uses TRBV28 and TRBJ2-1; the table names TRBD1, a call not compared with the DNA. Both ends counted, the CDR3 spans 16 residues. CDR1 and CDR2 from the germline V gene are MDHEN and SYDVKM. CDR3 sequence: CASSFFGQNTYNEQFF.

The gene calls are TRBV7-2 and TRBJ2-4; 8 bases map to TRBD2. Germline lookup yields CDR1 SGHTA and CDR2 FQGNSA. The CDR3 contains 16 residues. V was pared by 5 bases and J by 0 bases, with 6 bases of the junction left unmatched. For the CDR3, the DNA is TGTGCCAGCAGCGCGGGGGGTACACTAGCCAAAAACATTCAGTACTTC. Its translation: CASSAGGTLAKNIQYF.

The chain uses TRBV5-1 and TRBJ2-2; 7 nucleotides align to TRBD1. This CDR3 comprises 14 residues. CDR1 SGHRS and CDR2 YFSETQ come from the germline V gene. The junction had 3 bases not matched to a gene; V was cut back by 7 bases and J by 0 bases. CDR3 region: CASYGQANTGELFF. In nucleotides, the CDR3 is TGCGCCAGCTACGGACAGGCGAACACCGGGGAGCTGTTTTTT.

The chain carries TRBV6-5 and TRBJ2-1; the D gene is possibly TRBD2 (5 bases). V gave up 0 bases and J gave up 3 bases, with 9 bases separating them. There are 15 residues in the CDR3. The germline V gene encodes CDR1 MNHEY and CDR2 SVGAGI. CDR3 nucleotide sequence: TGTGCCAGCAGTTACTCCCCGAGGGACTACAATGAGCAGTTCTTC. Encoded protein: CASSYSPRDYNEQFF.

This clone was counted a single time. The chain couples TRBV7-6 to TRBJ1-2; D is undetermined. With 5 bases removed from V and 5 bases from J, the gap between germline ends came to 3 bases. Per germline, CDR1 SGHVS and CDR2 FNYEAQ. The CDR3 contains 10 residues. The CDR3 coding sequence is TGTGCCAGCAGCATTTATGGCTACACCTTC. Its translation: CASSIYGYTF.

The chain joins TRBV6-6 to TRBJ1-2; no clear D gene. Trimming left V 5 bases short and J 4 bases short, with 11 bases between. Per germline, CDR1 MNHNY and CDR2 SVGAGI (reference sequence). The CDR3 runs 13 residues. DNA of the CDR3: TGTGCCAGCAGTCCAGAGGGTCTCTATGGCTACACCTTC. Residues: CASSPEGLYGYTF.

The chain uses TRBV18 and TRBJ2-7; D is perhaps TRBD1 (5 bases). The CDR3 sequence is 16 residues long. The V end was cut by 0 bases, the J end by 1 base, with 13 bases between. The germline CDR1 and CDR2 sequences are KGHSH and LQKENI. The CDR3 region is CASSPPSSQGSYEQYF. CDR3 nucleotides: TGTGCCAGCTCACCACCGTCGTCTCAGGGTTCCTACGAGCAGTACTTC.

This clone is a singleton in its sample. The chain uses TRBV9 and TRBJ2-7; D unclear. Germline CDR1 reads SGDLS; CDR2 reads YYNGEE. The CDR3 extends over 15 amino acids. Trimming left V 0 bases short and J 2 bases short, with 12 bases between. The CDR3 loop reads CASSVDPTTTYEQYF. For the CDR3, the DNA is TGTGCCAGCAGCGTAGACCCGACAACAACCTACGAGCAGTACTTC.

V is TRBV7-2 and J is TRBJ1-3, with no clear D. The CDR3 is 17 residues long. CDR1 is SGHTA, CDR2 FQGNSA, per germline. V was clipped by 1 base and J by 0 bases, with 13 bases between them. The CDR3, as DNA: TGTGCCAGCAGCTTAGTATTTGGCAGCCTCTCTGGAAACACCATATATTTT. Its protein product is CASSLVFGSLSGNTIYF.

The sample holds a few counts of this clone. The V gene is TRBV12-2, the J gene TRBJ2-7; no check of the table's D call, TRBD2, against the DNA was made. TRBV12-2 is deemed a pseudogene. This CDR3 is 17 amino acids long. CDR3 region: CASRPGTSGRAGYEQYF. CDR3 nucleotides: TGTGCAAGTCGCCCGGGGACTAGCGGGAGGGCCGGTTACGAGCAGTACTTC.

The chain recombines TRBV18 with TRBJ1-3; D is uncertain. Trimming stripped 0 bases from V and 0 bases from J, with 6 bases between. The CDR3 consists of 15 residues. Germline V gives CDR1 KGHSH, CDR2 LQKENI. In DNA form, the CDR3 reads TGTGCCAGCTCACCACCCGGGAACTCTGGAAACACCATATATTTT. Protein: CASSPPGNSGNTIYF.

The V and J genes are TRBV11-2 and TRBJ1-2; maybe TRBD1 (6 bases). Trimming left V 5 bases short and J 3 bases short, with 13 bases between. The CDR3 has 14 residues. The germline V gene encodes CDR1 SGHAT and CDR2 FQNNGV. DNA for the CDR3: TGTGCCAGCAGCCAGACAGGAAATCACTATGGCTACACCTTC. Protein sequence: CASSQTGNHYGYTF.

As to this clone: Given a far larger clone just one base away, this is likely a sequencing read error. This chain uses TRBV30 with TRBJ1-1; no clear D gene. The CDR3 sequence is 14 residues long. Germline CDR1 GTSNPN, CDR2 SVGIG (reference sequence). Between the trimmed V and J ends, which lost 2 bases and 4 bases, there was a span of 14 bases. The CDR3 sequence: CAWSISDGSTEAFF. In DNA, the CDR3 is TGTGCCTGGAGTATCTCGGACGGCAGCACTGAAGCTTTCTTT. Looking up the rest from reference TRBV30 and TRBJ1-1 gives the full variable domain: SQTIHQWPATLVQPVGSPLSLECTVEGTSNPNLYWYRQAAGRGLQLLFYSVGIGQISSEVPQNLSASRPQDRQFILSSKKLLLSDSGFYLCAWSISDGSTEAFFGQGTRLTVV.

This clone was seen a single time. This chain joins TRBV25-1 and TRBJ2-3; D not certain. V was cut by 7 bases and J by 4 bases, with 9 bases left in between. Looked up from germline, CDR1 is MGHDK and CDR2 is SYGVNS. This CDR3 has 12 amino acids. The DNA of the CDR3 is TGTGCCAGCACCAAGACTGCAGATACGCAGTATTTT. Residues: CASTKTADTQYF.

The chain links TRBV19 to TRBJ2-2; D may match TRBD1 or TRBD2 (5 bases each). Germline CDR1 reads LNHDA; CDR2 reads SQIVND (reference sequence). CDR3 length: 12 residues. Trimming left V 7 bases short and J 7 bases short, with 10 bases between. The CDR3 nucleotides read TGTGCCAGTAAGAAGGGGAGCGGGGAGCTGTTTTTT. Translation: CASKKGSGELFF.

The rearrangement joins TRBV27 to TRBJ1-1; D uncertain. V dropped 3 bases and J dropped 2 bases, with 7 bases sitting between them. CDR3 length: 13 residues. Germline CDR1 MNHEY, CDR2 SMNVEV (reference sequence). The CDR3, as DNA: TGTGCCAGCAGTTTCGTCCGCAACACTGAAGCTTTCTTT. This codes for CASSFVRNTEAFF.

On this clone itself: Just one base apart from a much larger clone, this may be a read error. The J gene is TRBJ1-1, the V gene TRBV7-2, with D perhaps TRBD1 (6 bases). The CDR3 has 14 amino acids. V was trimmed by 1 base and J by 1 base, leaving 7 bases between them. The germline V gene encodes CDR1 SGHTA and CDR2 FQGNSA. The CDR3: CASSLVGGNTEAFF. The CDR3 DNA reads TGTGCCAGCAGCTTAGTAGGGGGGAACACTGAAGCTTTCTTT.

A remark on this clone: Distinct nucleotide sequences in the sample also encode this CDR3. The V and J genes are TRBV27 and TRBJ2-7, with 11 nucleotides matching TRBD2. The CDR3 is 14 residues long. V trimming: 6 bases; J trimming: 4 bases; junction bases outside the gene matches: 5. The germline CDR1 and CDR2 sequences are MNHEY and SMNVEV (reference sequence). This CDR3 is CASSSGTSGYEQYF. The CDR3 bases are TGTGCCAGCAGCTCCGGGACTAGCGGTTACGAGCAGTACTTC.

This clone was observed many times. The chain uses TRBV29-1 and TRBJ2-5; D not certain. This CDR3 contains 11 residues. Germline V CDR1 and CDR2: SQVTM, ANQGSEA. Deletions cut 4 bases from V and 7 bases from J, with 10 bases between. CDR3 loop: CSVGGTGTQYF. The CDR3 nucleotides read TGCAGCGTTGGAGGTACTGGGACCCAGTACTTC.

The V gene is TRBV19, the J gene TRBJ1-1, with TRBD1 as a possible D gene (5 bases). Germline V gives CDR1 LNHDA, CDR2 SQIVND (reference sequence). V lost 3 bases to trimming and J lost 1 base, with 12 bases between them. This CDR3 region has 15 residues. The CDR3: CASSIQGMGNTEAFF. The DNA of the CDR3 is TGTGCCAGTAGTATCCAGGGCATGGGGAACACTGAAGCTTTCTTT. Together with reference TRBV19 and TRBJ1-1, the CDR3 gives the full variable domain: DGGITQSPKYLFRKEGQNVTLSCEQNLNHDAMYWYRQDPGQGLRLIYYSQIVNDFQKGDIAEGYSVSREKKESFPLTVTSAQKNPTAFYLCASSIQGMGNTEAFFGQGTRLTVV.

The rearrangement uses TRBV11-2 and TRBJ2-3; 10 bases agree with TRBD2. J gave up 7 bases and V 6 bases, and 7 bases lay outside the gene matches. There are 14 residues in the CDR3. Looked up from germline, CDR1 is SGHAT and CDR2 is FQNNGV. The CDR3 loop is CASRKPSGGNTQYF. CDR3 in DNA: TGTGCCAGCAGAAAACCTAGCGGGGGTAATACGCAGTATTTT.

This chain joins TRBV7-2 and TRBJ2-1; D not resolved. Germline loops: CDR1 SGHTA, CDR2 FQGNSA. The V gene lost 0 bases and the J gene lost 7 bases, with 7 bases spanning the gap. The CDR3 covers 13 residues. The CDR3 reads CASSLAIRNEQFF. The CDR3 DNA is TGTGCCAGCAGCTTAGCGATCCGGAATGAGCAGTTCTTC.

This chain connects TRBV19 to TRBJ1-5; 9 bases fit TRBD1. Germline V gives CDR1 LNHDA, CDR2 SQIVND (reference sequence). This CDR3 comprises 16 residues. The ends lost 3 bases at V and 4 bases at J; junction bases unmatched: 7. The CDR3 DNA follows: TGTGCCAGTAGTATCTTACAGGGGGCCTATAATCAGCCCCAGCATTTT. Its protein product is CASSILQGAYNQPQHF.

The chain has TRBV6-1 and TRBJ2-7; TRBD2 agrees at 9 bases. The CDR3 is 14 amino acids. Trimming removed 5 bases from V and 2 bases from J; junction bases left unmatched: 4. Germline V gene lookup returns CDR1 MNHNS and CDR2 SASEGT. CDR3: CASSHLAGPYEQYF. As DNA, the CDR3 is TGTGCCAGCAGTCACCTAGCGGGACCCTACGAGCAGTACTTC.

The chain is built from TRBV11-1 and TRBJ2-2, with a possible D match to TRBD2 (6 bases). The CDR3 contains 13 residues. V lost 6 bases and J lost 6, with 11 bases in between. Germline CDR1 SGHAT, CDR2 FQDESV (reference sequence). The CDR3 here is CASSSRGSGELFF. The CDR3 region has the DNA TGTGCCAGCAGTTCGCGGGGCTCCGGGGAGCTGTTTTTT.

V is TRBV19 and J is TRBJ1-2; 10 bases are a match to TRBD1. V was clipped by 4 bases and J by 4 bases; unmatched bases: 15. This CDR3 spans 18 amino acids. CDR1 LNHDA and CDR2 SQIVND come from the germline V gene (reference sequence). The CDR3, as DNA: TGTGCCAGTAGTAATACCCGGGACAGGGGACGACGGGGCTATGGCTACACCTTC. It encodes CASSNTRDRGRRGYGYTF.